Many counts were recorded for the clone carrying this T cell receptor beta chain. The CDR3 length is 13 residues. In germline, CDR1 is KGHDR, CDR2 SFDVKD. The V end was cut by 9 bases, the J end by 1 base, with 10 bases between. The data belong to a study of patients and donors after allogeneic stem cell transplantation. TCRdb passed the RT-PCR reads through MiXCR, listing each CDR3 protein once. The sample consists of about a million distinct CDR3 sequences, roughly 18% of them appearing once. Input material: blood, either unsorted or a sorted T cell fraction (not recorded which). The sequence came from a human donor who was either an allogeneic HSCT recipient or a stem cell or donor lymphocyte infusion donor (not recorded which). It is not recorded whose cells these are; they may come from a transplant donor. The chain is built from TRBV24-1 and TRBJ2-3; the D gene is possibly TRBD1 (5 bases). The CDR3 region has the DNA TGTGCCACCCAAATGACAGGCACAGATACGCAGTATTTT. Amino acids: CATQMTGTDTQYF.